These 8 T cell receptor beta chains were all obtained from the same sample, sequenced in a study of shared clonotypes between healthy human individuals. Naive CD8 isolation took CD45RO-negative cells positively selected for CCR7 and excluded terminally differentiated effector memory CD45RA+ cells. Here immunoSEQ multiplex PCR was the method, and the copy in TCRdb shows in-frame clones only, minus some. The sample has a few hundred thousand clones, 95% to 96% seen once. The specimen was naive CD8+ T cells sorted from blood. The receptors derive from a woman under 40 in good health.

CDR3 loop: CASSQARQGGADGYTF. CDR3 nucleotides: TGTGCCAGCAGCCAAGCCCGACAGGGGGGGGCAGATGGCTACACCTTC. This chain joins TRBV14 and TRBJ1-2, with 9 nucleotides matching TRBD1. The CDR3 sequence is 16 residues long. J gave up 6 bases and V 1 base, and 9 bases lay outside the gene matches. Germline assignment: CDR1 SGHDN and CDR2 FVKESK.

The V gene is TRBV29-1, the J gene TRBJ2-7, with D perhaps TRBD1 (6 bases). Germline CDR1 is SQVTM and CDR2 is ANQGSEA. Trimming took 3 bases from V and 6 from J, leaving 24 bases between them. The CDR3 is 16 residues long. In DNA, the CDR3 is TGCAGCGTTGAGGGGACACAGGAAACCAAAGTTGGCGAGCAGTACTTC. Its protein is CSVEGTQETKVGEQYF.

The J gene is TRBJ2-4, the V gene TRBV27; TRBD1 matches at 10 bases. Germline trimming cut 2 bases from V and 7 bases from J; bases unmatched to any gene: 2. The CDR3 length is 14 residues. Germline CDR1 MNHEY, CDR2 SMNVEV (reference sequence). The CDR3 region is CASSLGTGANIQYF. DNA of the CDR3: TGTGCCAGCAGTTTAGGGACAGGGGCGAACATTCAGTACTTC.

This chain connects TRBV5-8 to TRBJ1-2; 7 positions match TRBD1. The CDR3 is 16 residues long. V lost 4 bases to trimming and J lost 0 bases; unmatched junction nucleotides: 9. The germline CDR1 and CDR2 sequences are SGHTS and YDEGEE. The CDR3, as DNA: TGTGCCAGCAGCGTAAAGACAGGGAGAGCTAACTATGGCTACACCTTC. Translation: CASSVKTGRANYGYTF.

The gene calls are TRBV14 and TRBJ2-7, with TRBD2 matching 7 bases. This CDR3 is built from 13 residues. V lost 4 bases, J lost 5 bases, and 5 bases stayed unmatched. CDR1 and CDR2 (germline): SGHDN, FVKESK. CDR3: CASSPGGMDEQYF. The DNA of the CDR3 is TGTGCCAGCAGCCCCGGGGGGATGGACGAGCAGTACTTC.

V usage is TRBV27 and J usage is TRBJ2-1, with D perhaps TRBD1 (6 bases). Deletions cut 4 bases from V and 4 bases from J, with 8 bases between. Germline CDR1 MNHEY, CDR2 SMNVEV (reference sequence). The CDR3 length is 13 residues. DNA of the CDR3: TGTGCCAGCAGTTACGGACAGTACAATGAGCAGTTCTTC. It codes for CASSYGQYNEQFF.

The chain links TRBV5-8 to TRBJ1-4, with D maybe TRBD1 (6 bases). With 0 bases removed from V and 8 bases from J, the gap between germline ends came to 17 bases. This CDR3 has 16 residues. Germline lookup yields CDR1 SGHTS and CDR2 YDEGEE. CDR3 DNA sequence: TGTGCCAGCAGCTTGGAGACAGGCCCCGCGGGGGAAAAACTGTTTTTT. Protein sequence: CASSLETGPAGEKLFF.

V gene TRBV9 combines with J gene TRBJ2-1; the D gene is possibly TRBD1 (5 bases). Germline CDR1 and CDR2: SGDLS and YYNGEE. The CDR3 is made up of 11 amino acids. V was pared by 5 bases and J by 10 bases, with 10 bases between. The CDR3 DNA sequence: TGTGCCAGCAGGGGGCTGGGCGAGCAGTTCTTC. Translating it yields CASRGLGEQFF.